These 12 T cell receptor beta chains originate from one sample sequenced in a study of regulatory T cells in long-lasting Graves disease. Time point here: newly diagnosed GD, antithyroid drugs for less than 3 months. PBMCs provided the RNA from which the TCR library was made. Relying on iRepertoire HTBI primers and Arm-PCR of CDR3 regions, the team built TCR beta libraries. Each CDR3 protein is one row after TCRdb ran MiXCR on the multiplex PCR reads. The data contain fewer than 350,000 distinct CDR3 sequences, 15% to 20% of them seen just once; the ten biggest clones take up about 38%. Sequenced here: peripheral blood mononuclear cells (PBMCs), sampled at new diagnosis, from a patient treated with antithyroid drugs. The receptors originated from a female donor with Graves disease.

Note on this clonotype: The junction departs from the called germline gene at one end, perhaps through a read error. This chain links TRBV7-2 with TRBJ1-2; 9 bases fit TRBD1. CDR1 and CDR2 from the germline V gene are SGHTA and FQGNSA. This CDR3 region has 16 residues. The CDR3, as DNA: TGTGCCGGCAGCAGATACCGGGACAGGGAGGCCTATGGCTACACCTTC. This sequence encodes CAGSRYRDREAYGYTF.

The chain couples TRBV4-1 to TRBJ2-6; 7 bases align to TRBD2. With V trimmed by 4 bases and J by 1 base, 1 base remained unmatched. CDR1 MGHRA and CDR2 YSYEKL come from the germline V gene. CDR3 length: 15 residues. The CDR3: CASSRGGSGANVLTF. Written as DNA, the CDR3 is TGCGCCAGCAGCCGCGGGGGTTCTGGGGCCAACGTCCTGACTTTC.

This clonotype was seen repeatedly, ten times or more. V and J are TRBV24-1 and TRBJ1-1; 9 bases are shared with TRBD1. Germline V gives CDR1 KGHDR, CDR2 SFDVKD. Unmatched junction bases numbered 15, after V lost 4 bases and J lost 7 bases. This CDR3 is 17 amino acids long. In DNA, the CDR3 is TGTGCCACCAGTGAAACGCCGGGACAGGGAATCGCGTGTGAAGCTTTCTTT. Translating gives CATSETPGQGIACEAFF.

This clonotype has ten or more counts. The chain recombines TRBV20-1 with TRBJ1-1; 7 bases agree with TRBD1. V gave up 0 bases and J gave up 9 bases; unmatched junction bases: 13. Per the germline V gene, CDR1 is DFQATT and CDR2 is SNEGSKA (reference sequence). The CDR3 extends over 15 amino acids. This CDR3 reads CSARDLAGGEVKAFF. Here the CDR3 DNA reads TGCAGTGCTAGAGATCTGGCAGGGGGAGAGGTGAAAGCTTTCTTT.

The rearrangement joins TRBV7-3 to TRBJ2-3; 7 bases line up with TRBD1. Germline trimming cut 2 bases from V and 7 bases from J; bases unmatched to any gene: 3. The germline V gene has CDR1 SGHTA and CDR2 FQGTGA. This CDR3 has 13 amino acids. CDR3 region: CASSLDRANTQYF. In nucleotides, the CDR3 is TGTGCCAGCAGCTTAGACAGGGCAAATACGCAGTATTTT.

This clonotype showed up many times. This sequence joins TRBV11-2 and TRBJ2-7, with D possibly matching TRBD2 (6 bases). Germline V lookup: CDR1 SGHAT, CDR2 FQNNGV. This CDR3 region has 18 residues. V was trimmed by 4 bases and J by 5 bases, leaving 27 bases between them. The CDR3 sequence: CASSSIGPGSGPGNEQYF. In DNA, the CDR3 is TGTGCCAGCAGCTCTATAGGACCTGGTAGCGGCCCGGGGAACGAGCAGTACTTC.

The chain recombines TRBV13 with TRBJ2-3, with 10 bases that match TRBD1. V lost 4 bases to trimming and J lost 0 bases; unmatched junction nucleotides: 28. The length of the CDR3 is 24 residues. The germline V gene has CDR1 PRHDT and CDR2 FYEKMQ (reference sequence). CDR3 nucleotides: TGTGCCAGCAGCTCCGACTCCGGGACAGGGGACTCGAGCGGGGGCTACCTAAGCACAGATACGCAGTATTTT. It encodes CASSSDSGTGDSSGGYLSTDTQYF. The whole variable domain, filled in from reference TRBV13 and TRBJ2-3, reads AAGVIQSPRHLIKEKRETATLKCYPIPRHDTVYWYQQGPGQDPQFLISFYEKMQSDKGSIPDRFSAQQFSDYHSELNMSSLELGDSALYFCASSSDSGTGDSSGGYLSTDTQYFGPGTRLTVL.

Concerning this clonotype: This may come from a read error, since a much larger clone is one base off. The CDR3 bases are TGTGCCAGCAGCTGGGGAACCGGGACAATGAACACTGATGCTTTCTTT. This codes for CASSWGTGTMNTDAFF. The chain has TRBV5-6 and TRBJ1-1; TRBD1 is a possible D gene (6 bases). CDR3 length: 16 amino acids. CDR1 and CDR2 (germline): SGHDT, YYEEEE.

The chain links TRBV6-2 or TRBV6-3 to TRBJ2-3; 11 bases map to TRBD2. Germline values: CDR1 MNHEY, CDR2 SVGEGT. The CDR3 spans 17 residues. The V gene end was trimmed by 7 bases and the J gene end by 0 bases; junction bases not matched to a gene: 9. CDR3 sequence: CASNTYLAGGSTDTQYF. As DNA, the CDR3 is TGTGCCAGCAATACTTATTTAGCGGGGGGGAGCACAGATACGCAGTATTTT.

Notes on this clonotype: A read error is possible here, since a much larger clone lies one base away. The chain joins TRBV24-1 to TRBJ2-5, with 12 bases fitting TRBD2. From germline, CDR1 is KGHDR and CDR2 SFDVKD. CDR3 length equals 17 residues. The CDR3 region has the DNA TGTGCCACCAGTGACTGGACTAGCGGGAACGGGAGGGATGAGCAGTTATTC. It codes for CATSDWTSGNGRDEQLF.

This clonotype showed up many times. This chain uses TRBV28 with TRBJ1-6; D call uncertain. Germline V gene lookup returns CDR1 MDHEN and CDR2 SYDVKM. The CDR3 spans 14 residues. Trimming took 2 bases from V and 5 from J, leaving 7 bases between them. CDR3 loop: CASSLPGNNSPLHF. The DNA of the CDR3 is TGTGCCAGCAGTTTACCCGGGAATAATTCACCCCTCCACTTT.

This clonotype was detected many times. The CDR3 DNA follows: TGTGCCAGCAGTTTAACGAGGGTGGGAGAGACCCAGTACTTC. This encodes CASSLTRVGETQYF. The chain uses TRBV12-3 or TRBV12-4 and TRBJ2-5; possibly TRBD2 for D (5 bases). Trimming removed 2 bases from V and 4 bases from J, with 11 bases in between. This CDR3 has 14 residues.